This T cell receptor (beta chain) emerged from a study of cytomegalovirus exposure and HLA in healthy donors. Study as a whole: A subsequent analysis stated that the 95 to 150 validation repertoires were run on the same platform as the approximately 700 first-cohort repertoires.

Notes on the study in general: Some TCR beta chains (about 170 of them) were listed as cytomegalovirus-associated. According to a subsequent analysis, TCR clusters identified in the first cohort showed a tendency to co-occur across the roughly 110 validation repertoires.

For this clone: What it binds is not known.

V was trimmed by 2 bases and J by 0 bases, leaving 8 bases between them. This CDR3 region has 15 residues. Germline V lookup: CDR1 KGHSH, CDR2 LQKENI. Using immunoSEQ multiplex PCR, the repertoire was profiled, and TCRdb retains in-frame clones only, with some absent. In the table there are some 170,000 clones, approximately 87% of which are singletons. This clonotype originated in a woman under 40 in good health and CMV-seronegative. The chain combines TRBV18 with TRBJ1-3; no clear D. The specimen sequenced was PBMCs. The chain's CDR3 is CASSPGRGSGNTIYF. In DNA form, the CDR3 reads TGTGCCAGCTCACCAGGGAGAGGCTCTGGAAACACCATATATTTT.